This is a list of T cell receptor beta chains from one sample in a study of blood T cells in healthy people across ages. MiXCR was run by TCRdb on the 5' RACE reads, yielding one entry per CDR3 protein. The table records about 1.8 million distinct CDR3 sequences, around half of them present only once. Sequencing used blood. These receptors were collected from a woman aged 40 to 50 in good health. Both conserved end residues are part of each CDR3. Fields, in order: V gene, D gene, J gene, clone size, CDR3 DNA, CDR3 protein. D genes are given only for firm matches. Not all rows give a size; the values are once, few, many and, for expanded clones, a class.

TRBV20-1,.,TRBJ2-3,.,TGCAGTGCTAGCGGAGTCGACGGATTCACAGATACGCAGTATTTT,CSASGVDGFTDTQYF
TRBV12-3/TRBV12-4,.,TRBJ1-2,.,TGTGCCAGCAGTTTTGCACGAGAAAACTATGGCTACACCTTC,CASSFARENYGYTF
TRBV27,.,TRBJ2-1,once,TGTGCCAGCAGTTTTGGGCAGGGGGGGAACAATGAGCAGTTCTTC,CASSFGQGGNNEQFF
TRBV7-9,.,TRBJ2-6,many,TGTGCCAGCAGCTTCAAGGGCTCTGGGGCCAACGTCCTGACTTTC,CASSFKGSGANVLTF
TRBV10-3,TRBD1,TRBJ2-1,.,TGTGCCATCAGTGAGGAACAGGGGGAAGGTGAGCAGTTCTTC,CAISEEQGEGEQFF
TRBV27,.,TRBJ2-1,few,TGTGCCAGCAGGCTCCAACCACCAGGTACGACAATCAATGAGCAGTTCTTC,CASRLQPPGTTINEQFF
TRBV6-5,TRBD1,TRBJ1-5,once,TGTGCCAGCAGTTCCTGGGGGACAGGGGGCCAGATACTAGGCAATCAGCCCCGGCATTTT,CASSSWGTGGQILGNQPRHF
TRBV15,TRBD2,TRBJ2-5,.,TGTGCCACCAGCAGAGATCTGACTAGCGGGGTCCAAGAGACCCAGTACTTC,CATSRDLTSGVQETQYF
TRBV4-2,TRBD1,TRBJ2-4,few,TGTGCCACCTGGGACAGGGGGCGTAACATTCAGTACTTC,CATWDRGRNIQYF
TRBV7-9,TRBD2,TRBJ2-3,.,TGTGCCAGCAGCTTAACTAGCGGGGGCCCAAAGACAGATACGCAGTATTTT,CASSLTSGGPKTDTQYF
TRBV24-1,.,TRBJ2-3,.,TGTGCCACCAGTGATCCGGCGGGTCAACTCACAGATACGCAGTATTTT,CATSDPAGQLTDTQYF
TRBV7-6,TRBD1,TRBJ1-4,few,TGTGCCAGCAGCCCGCGACAGGGGGTGGATGAAAAACTGTTTTTT,CASSPRQGVDEKLFF
TRBV7-2,.,TRBJ2-3,.,TGTGCCAGCAGCTTAGGCCCGATTCCCACAGATACGCAGTATTTT,CASSLGPIPTDTQYF
TRBV3-1,.,TRBJ1-5,.,TGTGCCAGCAGCCAAGATGGTCAGGGAAGAGATCTGCGTCAGCCCCAGCATTTT,CASSQDGQGRDLRQPQHF
TRBV7-2,TRBD2,TRBJ2-1,once,TGTGCCAGCACGTTCCCGACTAGCGGGGGGAGGAGCTCCTACAATGAGCAGTTCTTC,CASTFPTSGGRSSYNEQFF
TRBV29-1,TRBD2,TRBJ2-1,.,TGCAGCGCTCGTTTAGCGGGGGGGACCTACAATGAGCAGTTCTTC,CSARLAGGTYNEQFF
TRBV6-5,.,TRBJ2-5,few,TGTGCCAGCAGTCGGGACATCAAGGAGACCCAGTACTTC,CASSRDIKETQYF
TRBV6-6,.,TRBJ2-7,.,TGTGCCAGCAGTTCCGTAGCATCCTACTACGAGCAGTACTTC,CASSSVASYYEQYF
TRBV28,.,TRBJ2-5,few,TGTGCCAGCAGTGCAACCCCGGGACTTCCAGTCCAAGAGACCCAGTACTTC,CASSATPGLPVQETQYF
TRBV7-9,.,TRBJ1-2,few,TGTGCCAGCAGCACCAAGACAGGCCTCTATGGCTACACCTTC,CASSTKTGLYGYTF
TRBV28,.,TRBJ2-7,.,TGTGCCAGCAGTACCCTTAATAGAGATTACGAGCAGTACTTC,CASSTLNRDYEQYF
TRBV6-5,.,TRBJ1-1,once,TGTGCCAGCAGTTATAGTCCAGCGGGACGTGACACTGAAGCTTTCTTT,CASSYSPAGRDTEAFF
TRBV28,.,TRBJ2-7,.,TGTGCCAGCAGTTTGGACCGAGGAATGACCTACGAGCAGTACTTC,CASSLDRGMTYEQYF
TRBV7-9,.,TRBJ2-5,.,TGTGCCAGCAGCCACCAGGTCAAACAAGAGACCCAGTACTTC,CASSHQVKQETQYF
TRBV5-1,TRBD2,TRBJ2-3,.,TGCGCCAGTAGGCCGGGGGGTGGGACGACAGATACGCAGTATTTT,CASRPGGGTTDTQYF
TRBV6-5,TRBD1,TRBJ2-7,.,TGTGCCAGCAGTTACCAGGTCGGGACAGGGCAAGACGAGCAGTACTTC,CASSYQVGTGQDEQYF
TRBV4-2,TRBD2,TRBJ2-3,few,TGTGCCAGCAGCCAGGCTAGCGGGACCACAGATACGCAGTATTTT,CASSQASGTTDTQYF
TRBV6-6,.,TRBJ2-1,.,TGTGCCAGCTACGACATAGCTGGTAATCCCTACAATGAGCAGTTCTTC,CASYDIAGNPYNEQFF
TRBV2,.,TRBJ2-7,.,TGTGCCAGCAGTCCCCGTGAGAACTACGAGCAGTACTTC,CASSPRENYEQYF
TRBV6-1,.,TRBJ2-4,.,TGTGCCAGCACTTCCTTAGCCAAAAACATTCAGTACTTC,CASTSLAKNIQYF
TRBV13,.,TRBJ1-2,.,TGTGCCAGCAGCTTAAGATCAGGGAGGCACTATGGCTACACCTTC,CASSLRSGRHYGYTF
TRBV6-5,.,TRBJ1-4,few,TGTGCCAGCAGTTACTTCGGACGGGGGGAAGCGGATGAAAAACTGTTTTTT,CASSYFGRGEADEKLFF
TRBV6-1,TRBD1,TRBJ1-2,.,TGTGCCAGCAGTGGACAGGGGAGGAAGAAAGGTTACTATGGCTACACCTTC,CASSGQGRKKGYYGYTF
TRBV4-1,.,TRBJ1-2,.,TGCGCCAGCAGCCAAGAGCAAGTCGGCGGGAACTATGGCTACACCTTC,CASSQEQVGGNYGYTF
TRBV9,.,TRBJ1-1,.,TGTGCCAGCAGCCCCAGTGGTTGGTCTGAAGCTTTCTTT,CASSPSGWSEAFF
TRBV6-2/TRBV6-3,.,TRBJ2-1,.,TGTGCCAGCACCGTTACCGAACTGCAGGGGTCTGAGCAGTTCTTC,CASTVTELQGSEQFF
TRBV20-1,TRBD1,TRBJ2-4,.,TGCAGTGCTAGTGCGGGACAGGGTTCTGGCATTCAGTACTTC,CSASAGQGSGIQYF
TRBV15,.,TRBJ2-5,.,TGTGCCACCGCGCTGGGCCAAGAGACCCTGTACTTC,CATALGQETLYF
TRBV6-2/TRBV6-3,TRBD1,TRBJ2-1,few,TGTGCCAGCAAACGGGACAGGGGATACAATGAGCAGTTCTTC,CASKRDRGYNEQFF
TRBV15,TRBD1,TRBJ2-7,.,TGTGCCACCAGCAGTTCAGGGGGCTACGAGCAGTACTTC,CATSSSGGYEQYF
TRBV11-2,.,TRBJ2-1,.,TGTGCCAGCAGCTTAGTAGCGGCAGGGGGACACAATGAGCAGTTCTTC,CASSLVAAGGHNEQFF
TRBV7-9,.,TRBJ2-7,many,TGTGCCAGCAGCTTACTTCGACAGCCCTCCTACGAGCAGTACTTC,CASSLLRQPSYEQYF